These 20 T cell receptor beta chains share one sample of origin, sequenced in a study of cytomegalovirus exposure and HLA in healthy donors. The PCR ran on 60 Vbeta and 13 Jbeta primers. The method was immunoSEQ multiplex PCR; TCRdb's version includes in-frame clones alone and lacks a portion of them. The repertoire includes 150,000 to 200,000 clones, roughly 76% of them detected once, and 4.9% sits in the top ten. The sample comprised PBMCs. These receptors were taken from a woman aged 18-30 years in good health and CMV-seropositive.

The V call is TRBV5-1, the J call TRBJ2-3, with 7 bases matching TRBD2. V lost 3 bases to trimming and J lost 10 bases; unmatched junction nucleotides: 8. Germline assignment: CDR1 SGHRS and CDR2 YFSETQ. The length of the CDR3 is 13 residues. In DNA form, the CDR3 reads TGCGCCAGCAGCTCGGGGGACGGGGGGTCGCAGTATTTT. It specifies CASSSGDGGSQYF.

The chain couples TRBV28 to TRBJ1-1, with TRBD1 matching 8 bases. The V segment lost 3 bases and the J segment 4 bases; nucleotides outside the gene matches: 10. Germline lookup yields CDR1 MDHEN and CDR2 SYDVKM. The CDR3 runs to 16 residues. The CDR3 region has the DNA TGTGCCAGCAGTTTCGGTTCAGGGGGCGCAGTCACTGAAGCTTTCTTT. Protein sequence: CASSFGSGGAVTEAFF.

This clone has just a few counts. The V call is TRBV6-1, the J call TRBJ1-5; D remains ambiguous. The V and J ends lost 8 bases and 0 bases respectively, with 8 bases between them. Germline V gene data show CDR1 as MNHNS and CDR2 as SASEGT. The CDR3 spans 13 residues. The CDR3 bases are TGTGCCAGCGATCTATATAGCAATCAGCCCCAGCATTTT. Protein: CASDLYSNQPQHF.

This chain uses TRBV21-1 with TRBJ1-5; TRBD1 reflects the table's D call only, with no check against the DNA. TRBV21-1 is a pseudogene. There are 18 residues in the CDR3. This chain's CDR3 is CASSKLGQGDRDNQPQHF. The CDR3 bases are TGTGCCAGCAGCAAATTAGGGCAGGGTGACAGGGACAATCAGCCCCAGCATTTT.

The rearrangement uses TRBV4-2 and TRBJ2-7; 8 bases line up with TRBD1. The CDR3 covers 16 residues. V was clipped by 5 bases and J by 0 bases; unmatched bases: 9. From germline, CDR1 is LGHNA and CDR2 YNFKEQ. The CDR3 DNA sequence: TGTGCCAGCAGCTCACAACCGGGACAGGCCTCCTACGAGCAGTACTTC. It yields the protein CASSSQPGQASYEQYF.

The V call is TRBV9, the J call TRBJ2-7, with D tentatively TRBD1 (5 bases). The CDR3 loop spans 19 amino acids. Germline-derived CDR1 and CDR2 are SGDLS and YYNGEE. V was cut by 0 bases and J by 0 bases, with 22 bases left in between. The DNA of the CDR3 is TGTGCCAGCAGCGTAGTTGGACAAGACGACCAGGAGTACTCCTACGAGCAGTACTTC. Amino acid sequence: CASSVVGQDDQEYSYEQYF.

V and J are TRBV7-2 and TRBJ1-3; D unclear. There are 13 residues in the CDR3. V lost 6 bases, J lost 0 bases, and 6 bases lay in between. CDR1 and CDR2 (germline): SGHTA, FQGNSA. The CDR3 loop is CASRQSSGNTIYF. CDR3 nucleotide sequence: TGTGCCAGCAGACAGAGCTCTGGAAACACCATATATTTT.

This chain links TRBV7-2 with TRBJ2-5; 16 bases align to TRBD2. Germline lookup yields CDR1 SGHTA and CDR2 FQGNSA. CDR3 length: 17 residues. Germline trimming cut 4 bases from V and 4 bases from J; bases unmatched to any gene: 6. This CDR3 reads CASSYQGTSGGAETQYF. In DNA, the CDR3 is TGTGCCAGCAGCTACCAAGGGACTAGCGGGGGGGCAGAGACCCAGTACTTC. Full variable domain (missing parts from reference TRBV7-2 and TRBJ2-5): GAGVSQSPSNKVTEKGKDVELRCDPISGHTALYWYRQSLGQGLEFLIYFQGNSAPDKSGLPSDRFSAERTGGSVSTLTIQRTQQEDSAVYLCASSYQGTSGGAETQYFGPGTRLLVL.

This chain links TRBV10-3 with TRBJ1-2; 7 nucleotides line up with TRBD1. Germline CDR1 reads ENHRY; CDR2 reads SYGVKD. Trimming took 7 bases from V and 4 from J; bases not matched to a gene: 12. This CDR3 comprises 15 residues. The CDR3 DNA is TGTGCCATCATCGATGAGAAGACAGGGATCTATGGCTACACCTTC. This gives the protein CAIIDEKTGIYGYTF.

Notes on this clone: The junction and the germline gene differ at one end; a read error may be behind it. The chain is built from TRBV7-7 and TRBJ2-7; D call uncertain. This CDR3 spans 13 amino acids. Germline V gives CDR1 SSHAT, CDR2 FNYEAQ (reference sequence). The CDR3: CASSLSTVYEQYF. In DNA, the CDR3 is TGTGCTAGCAGCTTATCAACAGTTTACGAGCAGTACTTC. Full variable domain (missing parts from reference TRBV7-7 and TRBJ2-7): GAGVSQSPRYKVTKRGQDVTLRCDPISSHATLYWYQQALGQGPEFLTYFNYEAQPDKSGLPSDRFSAERPEGSISTLTIQRTEQRDSAMYRCASSLSTVYEQYFGPGTRLTVT.

The V call is TRBV29-1, the J call TRBJ1-1, with a weak D call TRBD1 (6 bases). From germline, CDR1 is SQVTM and CDR2 ANQGSEA. The CDR3 loop spans 14 amino acids. Between the trimmed V and J ends, which lost 4 bases and 1 base, there was a span of 13 bases. This CDR3 is CSVAGGAANTEAFF. The DNA of the CDR3 is TGCAGCGTTGCTGGGGGCGCGGCGAACACTGAAGCTTTCTTT.

This clone was counted only a few times. The DNA for the CDR3 is TGTGCCAGCAGCCCCCCGAGTGATTACGAGCAGTACTTC. Protein sequence: CASSPPSDYEQYF. The chain couples TRBV7-9 to TRBJ2-7; D ambiguous. V was pared by 5 bases and J by 4 bases, with 12 bases between. In germline, CDR1 is SEHNR, CDR2 FQNEAQ (reference sequence). The CDR3 extends over 13 amino acids.

Only one count was recorded for this clone. The chain links TRBV19 to TRBJ2-1; D might be TRBD2 (7 bases). The CDR3 has 14 amino acids. V lost 2 bases and J lost 9, with 14 bases in between. Germline CDR1 is LNHDA and CDR2 is SQIVND (reference sequence). CDR3 bases: TGTGCCAGTAGTATAAGGGGGGGGCGGGGTGAGCAGTTCTTC. Residues: CASSIRGGRGEQFF.

J is TRBJ1-2 and V is TRBV5-5, with 10 nucleotides matching TRBD1. Per germline, CDR1 SGHKS and CDR2 YYEKEE (reference sequence). Trimming took 4 bases from V and 4 from J; bases not matched to a gene: 10. CDR3 size: 16 residues. The CDR3 coding sequence is TGTGCCAGCAGCGCAACCCGGGACAGGGGTGGCTATGGCTACACCTTC. Residues: CASSATRDRGGYGYTF.

The chain recombines TRBV5-1 with TRBJ2-7; D is ambiguous. CDR1 SGHRS and CDR2 YFSETQ come from the germline V gene. Trimming shortened V by 1 base and J by 3 bases, and 11 bases separated the two germline ends. This CDR3 has 14 amino acids. The CDR3: CASSLRQASYEQYF. The CDR3 nucleotides read TGCGCCAGCAGCTTGCGGCAAGCTAGCTACGAGCAGTACTTC.

This chain connects TRBV6-5 to TRBJ2-7, with D possibly matching TRBD2 (5 bases). V was shortened by 5 bases and J by 1 base, with 12 bases between the two germline ends. Germline V gives CDR1 MNHEY, CDR2 SVGAGI. The CDR3 is 14 amino acids. As DNA, the CDR3 is TGTGCCAGCAGTCCCTCCGGGAATTCCTACGAGCAGTACTTC. Amino acid sequence: CASSPSGNSYEQYF.

DNA of the CDR3: TGCGCCAGCAGTGAGTACAGGGGCTTTTCAGATACGCAGTATTTT. Translation: CASSEYRGFSDTQYF. The chain couples TRBV10-2 to TRBJ2-3, with 7 bases that match TRBD1. The CDR3 runs to 15 residues. J lost 4 bases, V lost 1 base, and 5 bases had no gene match. Germline lookup yields CDR1 WSHSY and CDR2 SAAADI.

V usage is TRBV4-1 and J usage is TRBJ2-3, with a possible D match to TRBD2 (5 bases). The V and J ends lost 4 bases and 2 bases respectively, with 7 bases between them. The CDR3 spans 13 residues. CDR1 and CDR2 (germline): MGHRA, YSYEKL. This chain's CDR3 is CASSPGYTDTQYF. CDR3 bases: TGCGCCAGCAGCCCGGGGTACACAGATACGCAGTATTTT.

This chain connects TRBV9 to TRBJ1-2; 8 positions match TRBD1. Unmatched junction bases numbered 8, after V lost 7 bases and J lost 0 bases. The CDR3 contains 15 residues. Germline V lookup: CDR1 SGDLS, CDR2 YYNGEE. This CDR3 reads CASSTGVVSNYGYTF. In nucleotides, the CDR3 is TGTGCCAGCTCGACAGGGGTCGTTTCTAACTATGGCTACACCTTC.

The chain joins TRBV4-2 to TRBJ1-4, with 7 bases that match TRBD1. Germline V CDR1 and CDR2: LGHNA, YNFKEQ. The CDR3 covers 15 residues. V lost 0 bases and J lost 8; bases outside the gene matches: 6. The CDR3 nucleotides are TGTGCCAGCAGCCAAGATCGACAGGGCAGAGAAAAACTGTTTTTT. Amino acids: CASSQDRQGREKLFF.